This passage covers 4 T cell receptor beta chains from one sample sequenced in a study of CD8 T cells in ankylosing spondylitis. TCRdb fed the 5' RACE reads into MiXCR, producing one record per CDR3 protein. This table holds 250,000 to 400,000 distinct CDR3 sequences, more than 9% found once. The specimen sequenced was blood, either unsorted or a sorted T cell fraction (not recorded which). These receptors all stem from a female donor with ankylosing spondylitis or in good health (not recorded which).

The gene calls are TRBV4-2 and TRBJ2-3, with 9 bases lining up with TRBD2. After removal of 0 bases from V and 4 bases from J, the junction contained 17 bases not matched to a gene. The germline gives CDR1 LGHNA, CDR2 YNFKEQ. The CDR3 is made up of 20 amino acids. Written as DNA, the CDR3 is TGTGCCAGCAGCCAAGATTACAGCGGGAGGTCACCCCTCAGGGCAGATACGCAGTATTTT. It codes for CASSQDYSGRSPLRADTQYF.

In this sample, this clonotype turned up many times. V usage is TRBV10-3 and J usage is TRBJ1-6; 7 nucleotides line up with TRBD1. CDR1 is ENHRY, CDR2 SYGVKD, per germline. Trimming took 0 bases from V and 15 from J; bases not matched to a gene: 8. This CDR3 spans 14 amino acids. CDR3 coding DNA: TGTGCCATCAGTGAGTCGACAGGGCCCGGACGCCTCCACTTT. It is translated as CAISESTGPGRLHF.

In this sample, this clonotype turned up many times. The chain has TRBV20-1 and TRBJ2-1, with 10 bases that match TRBD2. There are 14 residues in the CDR3. J gave up 3 bases and V 5 bases, and 4 bases lay outside the gene matches. The V gene's germline CDR1 is DFQATT and CDR2 SNEGSKA (reference sequence). The CDR3 DNA sequence: TGCAGTGCTCCAAGCGGGAGGGGCTACAATGAGCAGTTCTTC. It translates to CSAPSGRGYNEQFF.

V and J are TRBV25-1 and TRBJ2-7; a weak D match, TRBD1 (6 bases). The germline CDR1 and CDR2 sequences are MGHDK and SYGVNS. Trimming left V 1 base short and J 2 bases short, with 12 bases between. This CDR3 contains 15 residues. In DNA form, the CDR3 reads TGTGCCAGCAGTGAATTTGGGGACACCACCTACGAGCAGTACTTC. Translating it yields CASSEFGDTTYEQYF.